Detailed here is one T cell receptor (beta chain). The ends were cut back, 8 bases at V and 0 bases at J, with 13 bases in the middle. The CDR3 consists of 14 residues. Germline V gene sequence: CDR1 LGHNA, CDR2 YSLEER. Assay used: immunoSEQ multiplex PCR; TCRdb lists only in-frame clones, some missing. The sample shows about 2.2 million clones, 90% to 95% of them seen only once. Naive CD8 populations comprised CD45RO-negative cells positively selected for CCR7, excluding terminally differentiated effector memory CD45RA+ cells. These data are taken from a study of shared clonotypes between healthy human individuals.

The J gene is TRBJ1-1, the V gene TRBV4-3, with D maybe TRBD1 (6 bases). The sequence derives from a man aged 18 to 30 in good health. Some clones in this sample may be carry-over from other donors' samples. Sequenced sample: naive CD8+ T cells from PBMCs. The CDR3 coding sequence is TGCGCCAGCGCGGGGGGGGCCATGAACACTGAAGCTTTCTTT. This translates into CASAGGAMNTEAFF.